This T cell receptor (beta chain) was observed in a study of CD8 T cells in Susac syndrome (dated by TCRdb to the late 2010s). In the study overall: The study used repertoire sequencing to test whether antigen drove CD8+ T cell activation and differentiation in Susac syndrome. CD8+ T cell repertoire clonality was compared between eleven to twelve healthy donors, some 14 Susac syndrome patients and approximately 16 multiple sclerosis patients. Paper-wide results and their limitations: The TCR sequencing and HLA analysis was acknowledged to have included a relatively small number of individuals.

RNA was extracted using the RNeasy kit, and roughly 0.5 to 1 microgram was reverse transcribed with random hexamers. The immunoSEQ multiplex PCR assay, covering 54 Vbeta and 13 Jbeta segments, was used to amplify TCR beta CDR3 regions. To correct PCR amplification bias, a synthetic template baseline was used for both primer optimization and computational correction. On the authors' methods: Reads were annotated to V, D and J genes per IMGT and analyzed with immunoSEQ Analyzer, keeping only productive sequences. Clonality was computed as one minus Shannon entropy normalized by log2 of the number of productive unique sequences. For each patient and control, public and private clones were evaluated within the 100 most prevalent clones. Clones were defined as Susac-specific when absent from the healthy and MS cohorts, from about 970 published viral clones and from other ImmuneACCESS disease sequences. Clones were called with MiXCR by TCRdb after fastp trimmed the public reads at Q25, and only in-frame beta chains were retained. Each CDR3 protein appears once, grouped with its most common genes and DNA. The V and J calls here are based on TCRdb, not the publication. The sample data list some 150,000 distinct CDR3 sequences, and 94% of these were observed just once. The ten top clones hold around 0.21% of the sample.

As regards this clonotype: The antigen it binds to is not known. One base away there is no much larger clone; base qualities are not given.

The V end loses 5 bases and the J end loses 1 base, and a stretch of 11 bases separates them. Looking up the germline V gene (reference sequence) yields CDR1 MNHEY and CDR2 SMNVEV. The CDR3 contains 14 residues, cysteine and phenylalanine counted. CDR3 DNA only is kept here, 42 bases in frame from base 1. High-throughput TCR beta sequencing profiled peripheral blood CD8+ and CD4+ T cells from healthy donors, Susac syndrome patients and multiple sclerosis patients. The multiple sclerosis controls were treatment-naive patients whose relapsing-remitting disease, either stable or active, fulfilled the revised McDonald criteria. Bulk CD8+ and CD4+ T cells were purified by magnetic negative isolation, while CD8+ TEMRA cells were enriched using FACS. Blood was drawn into EDTA tubes, processed within 24 hours, and PBMCs were isolated by density gradient centrifugation. PBMCs destined for TCR sequencing were cryopreserved in liquid nitrogen and later thawed in a 37 °C water bath. The sorted or isolated CD4+, CD8+ and CD8+ TEMRA cells reached a purity of at least 90%.

The V gene is TRBV27 and the J gene is TRBJ1-1, and TRBD1 may be the D gene, going by 5 matching bases. The sequence derives from a human donor with multiple sclerosis. The sequenced sample was CD8+ T cells from PBMCs. The CDR3 region has the sequence CASSTGGGNTEAFF. The bases are TGTGCCAGCAGTACGGGCGGGGGGAACACTGAAGCTTTCTTT.